Below, one T cell receptor beta chain is given with its context. Its antigen is undetermined. The length of the CDR3 is 19 residues. From germline, CDR1 is SGHTA and CDR2 FQGNSA. The junction had 20 bases not matched to a gene; V was cut back by 3 bases and J by 8 bases. This sample is part of a study of T cells in Graves' hyperthyroidism and ophthalmopathy. The hyperthyroidism patients had all been newly diagnosed, and their disease duration was under 2 months. Their ages ranged from 18 to 65 years. Exclusion of a patient resulted from uncontrolled infection, other autoimmune disease, pregnancy or lactation. Diagnoses were established using clinical symptoms, serum thyroxine and TRAb, thyroid ultrasound and orbital computed tomography. Amplification yielded TCR beta CDR3 regions, with RNA transcripts as the source. Carried out on the TCR CDR3, a first-round RT-PCR used the HTBI primer set. TCRdb passed the multiplex PCR reads through MiXCR, listing each CDR3 protein once. This sample has 96,000 or so distinct CDR3 sequences, with approximately 56% found just once.

Findings and caveats of the study: A 13 V-J model separated ophthalmopathy from stable hyperthyroidism.

The source is a woman between 40 and 55 years old with Graves' hyperthyroidism. Sequenced input: blood. The chain joins TRBV7-2 to TRBJ1-5; 9 nucleotides align to TRBD1. This CDR3 reads CASSLEPSGTGLTPKPQHF. The CDR3 DNA follows: TGTGCCAGCAGCTTGGAGCCTTCCGGGACAGGGTTGACCCCAAAGCCCCAGCATTTT.